These T cell receptor beta chains were read from a single sample in a study of Ad26.COV2.S vaccination and SARS-CoV-2 variants. Assay: immunoSEQ multiplex PCR; the TCRdb copy retains only in-frame clones and omits some. The repertoire holds roughly 400,000 clones, with around 92% as singletons. The starting material was peripheral blood, obtained in a trial of Ad26.COV2.S vaccine versus placebo. These receptors originate from a person between 18 and 65 years old who received the Ad26.COV2.S COVID-19 vaccine or a placebo. The CDR3 runs from the conserved cysteine through the conserved F or W. D genes are given only for firm matches. Clone size is given for some rows only: seen once, a few or many times, or a class if the clone is expanded.

clone_size,v_call,j_call,d_call,cdr3_aa
NA,TRBV7-8,TRBJ2-7,NA,CASSRSYEQYF
NA,TRBV5-5,TRBJ2-7,NA,CASSLLTGRTYEQYF
NA,TRBV7-2,TRBJ2-7,NA,CASSLARNSYEQYF
NA,TRBV3-1/TRBV3-2,TRBJ2-3,NA,CASSLTPTGGSTDTQYF
NA,TRBV10-2,TRBJ2-4,NA,CASSDSPAKNIQYF
NA,TRBV9,TRBJ1-5,TRBD1,CASSAGTGVSNQPQHF
NA,TRBV28,TRBJ1-5,TRBD1,CASRGQGAGNQPQHF
NA,TRBV4-3,TRBJ2-2,TRBD2,CASSQVWAGLAGGTGELFF
NA,TRBV7-9,TRBJ2-7,NA,CASSRYRDPSYEQYF
few,TRBV19,TRBJ2-7,TRBD1,CASSILIPGGFYEQYF
once,TRBV5-1,TRBJ1-5,NA,CASSFGSNQPQHF
NA,TRBV2,TRBJ2-7,NA,CASGASYEQYF
once,TRBV19,TRBJ2-4,NA,CASGDLAKNIQYF
NA,TRBV30,TRBJ1-1,TRBD1,CAWSWRPGQASNTEAFF
NA,TRBV6-6,TRBJ1-2,NA,CATTNPSDSVGRGYTF
NA,TRBV19,TRBJ2-3,TRBD2,CASRPGLAAWGGTDTQYF
NA,TRBV30,TRBJ1-2,TRBD1,CAWSTGGPYGYTF
once,TRBV7-2,TRBJ2-7,NA,CASRTQAVYEQYF
NA,TRBV7-9,TRBJ1-2,TRBD1,CASSLAGTGGHGYTF
NA,TRBV19,TRBJ2-7,TRBD1,CASSIGLRGLYEQYF
NA,TRBV5-4,TRBJ2-2,NA,CASSLEFTGELFF
few,TRBV2,TRBJ1-3,NA,CASSETGTTGNTIYF
once,TRBV5-1,TRBJ1-4,NA,CASSLAQGTNEKLFF
NA,TRBV18,TRBJ2-7,TRBD1,CASSPGTGPYEQYF
NA,TRBV30,TRBJ1-5,NA,CAWSSSPGYQPQHF
NA,TRBV13,TRBJ2-7,NA,CASSLNSYEQYF
NA,TRBV5-5,TRBJ1-2,TRBD1,CASSLAPQGPVYGGYTF
NA,TRBV7-9,TRBJ1-2,NA,CASSVGNYGYTF
NA,TRBV27,TRBJ1-3,NA,CASSLTTRGAGNTIYF
NA,TRBV7-8,TRBJ1-1,TRBD1,CASSLGQGTPEAFF
few,TRBV6-4,TRBJ2-7,NA,CASSDRGGEQYF
NA,TRBV27,TRBJ2-1,TRBD1,CASSPGDSISFGDEQFF
NA,TRBV19,TRBJ2-7,TRBD1,CASSTMTGGFTYEQYF
NA,TRBV5-6,TRBJ1-4,NA,CASSLAITGLDEKLFF
NA,TRBV4-1,TRBJ1-1,TRBD1,CASSQGRQGDVVWMNTEAFF
NA,TRBV4-1,TRBJ2-2,TRBD1,CASSQVGTGAYTGELFF
NA,TRBV4-3,TRBJ1-6,TRBD1,CASSLVPGTGFSPLHF
NA,TRBV19,TRBJ2-7,TRBD1,CASSIEDRGGYEQYF
NA,TRBV27,TRBJ1-1,TRBD1,CASSLQGVNTEAFF
NA,TRBV27,TRBJ2-7,TRBD2,CASRAGTSASSYEQYF
NA,TRBV5-1,TRBJ2-2,NA,CASSLYQGATGELFF
NA,TRBV19,TRBJ1-2,TRBD1,CASSIKGTGGNYGYTF
once,TRBV30,TRBJ1-6,TRBD1,CAWSEGQGDSPLHF
NA,TRBV27,TRBJ1-2,NA,CASSLPLGRAPYYGYTF
NA,TRBV18,TRBJ2-1,NA,CASSPAFNEQFF
NA,TRBV9,TRBJ2-6,NA,CASSVVTGGANVLTF
NA,TRBV27,TRBJ1-5,NA,CASRSLTAGRNQPQHF
once,TRBV4-3,TRBJ2-3,NA,CASSQTGNTDTQYF
NA,TRBV27,TRBJ1-3,NA,CASSKRLISGNTIYF
NA,TRBV4-1,TRBJ2-3,TRBD2,CASSQDSSGGYTDTQYF
NA,TRBV3-1/TRBV3-2,TRBJ1-3,NA,CASSQDTIGRHSGNTIYF
NA,TRBV5-4,TRBJ2-3,NA,CASSLVTSSSTDTQYF
NA,TRBV7-8,TRBJ2-2,NA,CASSLQGNTGELFF
NA,TRBV19,TRBJ1-5,NA,CASSSRRGDSNQPQHF